This TCR beta chain was profiled in a study of blood T cells in healthy people across ages. The second PCR ran about 7 to 12 cycles with a sample-barcoded 5' primer and J-beta primers. TCRdb re-analysed the 5' RACE reads in MiXCR, keeping a single row per CDR3 protein. The sample contains about 680,000 distinct CDR3 sequences, about 52% of which appear only once. In this sample, this clonotype turned up once. The CDR3 has 17 amino acids. V was clipped by 3 bases and J by 1 base, with 19 bases between them. The sequence was obtained from a woman in her fifties or sixties in good health. Sample: blood. The chain is built from TRBV12-3 or TRBV12-4 and TRBJ2-7, with a weak D call TRBD2 (6 bases). DNA of the CDR3: TGTGCCAGCAGTTTTGTTTTCTACCGCGCGGGATCCTACGAGCAGTACTTC. Amino acids: CASSFVFYRAGSYEQYF.